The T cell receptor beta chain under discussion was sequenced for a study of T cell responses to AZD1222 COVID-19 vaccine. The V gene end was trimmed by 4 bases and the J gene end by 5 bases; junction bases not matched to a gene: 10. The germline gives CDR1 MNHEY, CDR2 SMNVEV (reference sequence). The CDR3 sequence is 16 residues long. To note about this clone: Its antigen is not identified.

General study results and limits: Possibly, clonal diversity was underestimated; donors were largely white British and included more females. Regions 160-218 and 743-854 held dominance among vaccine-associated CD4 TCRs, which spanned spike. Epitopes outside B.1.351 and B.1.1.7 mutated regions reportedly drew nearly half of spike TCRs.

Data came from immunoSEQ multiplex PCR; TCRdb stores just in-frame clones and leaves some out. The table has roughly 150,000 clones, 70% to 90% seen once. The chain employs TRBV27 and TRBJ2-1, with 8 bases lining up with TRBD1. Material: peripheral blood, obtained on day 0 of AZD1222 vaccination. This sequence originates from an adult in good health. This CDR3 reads CASSYQGAQINNEQFF. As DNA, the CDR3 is TGTGCCAGCAGTTACCAGGGGGCGCAAATAAACAATGAGCAGTTCTTC.